Each of the 24 T cell receptor beta chains below was sequenced from the same sample in a study of T cells in women clearing cervical HPV infection. Only in-frame clones appear in the TCRdb table, and some are missing; sequencing was by immunoSEQ multiplex PCR. The specimen's table records roughly 30,000 clones. The sequenced material came from blood buffy coat. These receptor sequences come from a woman aged 18-70 years with a cervical HPV16 infection that either progressed to CIN3+ or cleared (not recorded which).

As for this clone: The CDR3 is cut off 3 residues early in the read; its end comes from the germline J gene. The rearrangement uses TRBV20-1 and TRBJ2-5; D may be TRBD2 (6 bases). Germline values: CDR1 DFQATT, CDR2 SNEGSKA (reference sequence). V was cut by 3 bases and J by 4 bases, with 15 bases left in between. CDR3 length: 14 residues. CDR3 loop: CSARSGGPRETQYF. The DNA read from the CDR3 is TGCAGTGCTAGGTCTGGAGGGCCCCGAGAGACC.

As for this clone: The DNA ends 3 residues before the CDR3 does, and the rest of the CDR3 is filled in from the germline J gene. This chain joins TRBV6-2 or TRBV6-3 and TRBJ1-1, with D possibly matching TRBD1 (5 bases). This CDR3 is 13 amino acids long. Germline CDR1 reads MNHEY; CDR2 reads SVGEGT. The CDR3 bases that were read are TGTGCCAGCAGTCGACCCCAGGGTCGAGGA. Protein: CASSRPQGRG. The entire CDR3 protein reads CASSRPQGRGAFF.

Concerning this clone itself: The CDR3 end lies 3 residues beyond the end of the read and is filled in from the germline J gene. The chain is built from TRBV7-2 and TRBJ2-7; maybe TRBD1 (6 bases). The CDR3 is made up of 15 amino acids. Germline CDR1 and CDR2: SGHTA and FQGNSA. V lost 3 bases and J lost 3, with 15 bases in between. The CDR3 here is CASSLGHLRGYEQYF. Partial CDR3 DNA: TGTGCCAGCAGCTTGGGACACCTCAGGGGCTACGAG.

As concerns this clone: Sequencing ends 3 residues short of the CDR3 end; the germline J gene provides the rest. The rearrangement joins TRBV6-2 or TRBV6-3 to TRBJ2-5; tentative D call: TRBD1 (5 bases). The CDR3 sequence is 17 residues long. Per germline, CDR1 MNHEY and CDR2 SVGEGT. With 6 bases removed from V and 2 bases from J, the gap between germline ends came to 22 bases. Partial CDR3 DNA: TGTGCCAGCAGACCAGTAAGGGGCTCGGGTAGGCAAGAGACC. It encodes CASRPVRGSGRQET. The full CDR3 sequence reads CASRPVRGSGRQETQYF.

CDR3 bases read: TGTGCCAGCAGGTCAATAGCGGGGCAACCCTACGAG. Translation gives CASRSIAGQPYE. The whole CDR3 protein reads CASRSIAGQPYEQYF. The rearrangement links TRBV11-2 to TRBJ2-7; TRBD2 agrees at 8 bases. The missing CDR3 end, 3 residues past where the read stops, is filled in from the germline J gene. From germline, CDR1 is SGHAT and CDR2 FQNNGV. V shed 6 bases, J shed 2 bases, and the junction held 9 bases outside the gene matches. The CDR3 contains 15 residues.

With respect to this clone: The read terminates 3 residues ahead of where the CDR3 ends, so the germline J gene completes it. The rearrangement joins TRBV7-2 to TRBJ2-5; possible D gene TRBD2, 7 bases. Germline CDR1 reads SGHTA; CDR2 reads FQGNSA. The CDR3 is made up of 14 amino acids. Trimming left V 4 bases short and J 3 bases short, with 12 bases between. CDR3 DNA (partial): TGTGCCAGCAGCTCAGGCGGGGGCAAAGAGACC. This sequence encodes CASSSGGGKET. The complete CDR3 protein is CASSSGGGKETQYF.

Note on this clone: One end of the junction is discordant with germline, which a read error may explain. Read coverage stops 3 residues before the CDR3 terminus; the germline J gene supplies the remainder. Other DNA sequences of this sample code for an identical CDR3. The chain links TRBV19 to TRBJ1-3; D not resolved. Germline-derived CDR1 and CDR2 are LNHDA and SQIVND (reference sequence). The CDR3 is made up of 16 amino acids. Partial CDR3 DNA: TGTGCCAGTAGTATAGGGGCAGTCGGAACTGGAAACACT. This codes for CASSIGAVGTGNT. In full, the CDR3 reads CASSIGAVGTGNTIYF.

Points on this clone: The CDR3 end lies 3 residues beyond the end of the read and is filled in from the germline J gene. Other DNA sequences in the sample encode the same CDR3. V and J are TRBV7-9 and TRBJ2-7; 9 bases line up with TRBD1. Trimming cost V 3 bases and J 6 bases; bases outside gene matches: 6. Germline assignment: CDR1 SEHNR and CDR2 FQNEAQ (reference sequence). The CDR3 contains 14 residues. CDR3 DNA, as far as it was read: TGTGCCAGCAGCTTGACAGGGGGGGAAGGCGAG. It specifies CASSLTGGEGE. The whole CDR3 sequence is CASSLTGGEGEQYF.

Of note for this clone: The CDR3 extends 3 residues past the end of the read, so its final part is completed from the germline J gene. V is TRBV5-1 and J is TRBJ2-3, with D possibly TRBD2 on 5 matching bases. Between the trimmed V and J ends, which lost 4 bases and 3 bases, there was a span of 15 bases. Looked up from germline, CDR1 is SGHRS and CDR2 is YFSETQ. The CDR3 totals 15 residues. The CDR3 loop is CASSQDFRGTDTQYF. The CDR3 DNA, read in part, is TGCGCCAGCAGCCAGGACTTCCGGGGTACAGATACG.

Concerning this clone: The CDR3 extends 3 residues past the end of the read, so its final part is completed from the germline J gene. The same CDR3 also results from other DNA sequences found in this sample. The rearrangement links TRBV7-9 to TRBJ1-3; perhaps TRBD1 as D (5 bases). Between the trimmed V and J ends, which lost 4 bases and 0 bases, there was a span of 10 bases. The CDR3 is 15 residues long. Per germline, CDR1 SEHNR and CDR2 FQNEAQ (reference sequence). CDR3 amino acids: CASSSRVISGNTIYF. Incomplete CDR3 DNA: TGTGCCAGCAGCTCCAGGGTAATCTCTGGAAACACC. The full variable domain, its missing parts supplied by reference TRBV7-9 and TRBJ1-3, is DTGVSQNPRHKITKRGQNVTFRCDPISEHNRLYWYRQTLGQGPEFLTYFQNEAQLEKSRLLSDRFSAERPKGSFSTLEIQRTEQGDSAMYLCASSSRVISGNTIYFGEGSWLTVV.

On this clone itself: The read terminates 3 residues before the CDR3 end, so the remaining end is supplied by the germline J gene. This chain links TRBV30 with TRBJ2-1, with D unresolved. The germline gives CDR1 GTSNPN, CDR2 SVGIG (reference sequence). There are 15 residues in the CDR3. V was shortened by 0 bases and J by 4 bases, with 13 bases between the two germline ends. CDR3 residues: CAWSVSAAPYNEQFF. The DNA read from the CDR3 is TGTGCCTGGAGTGTATCGGCGGCCCCTTACAATGAG.

On this clone: The read terminates 3 residues ahead of where the CDR3 ends, so the germline J gene completes it. The V and J genes are TRBV4-1 and TRBJ2-3, with D perhaps matching TRBD1 or TRBD2 (5 bases each). The germline V gene has CDR1 MGHRA and CDR2 YSYEKL. The CDR3 totals 13 residues. The sequenced CDR3 bases are TGCGCCAGCAGCCTTACGCTAGGGGAGACG. Amino acid sequence: CASSLTLGET. The entire CDR3 reads CASSLTLGETQYF.

With respect to this clone: Read coverage stops 3 residues before the CDR3 terminus; the germline J gene supplies the remainder. The chain employs TRBV29-1 and TRBJ2-3; TRBD2 matches at 7 bases. This CDR3 has 15 amino acids. The germline CDR1 and CDR2 sequences are SQVTM and ANQGSEA. The CDR3 region is CSVEEWAGAQETQYF. The sequenced CDR3 bases are TGCAGCGTTGAAGAATGGGCGGGAGCCCAAGAGACG.

As concerns this clone: The read gets to within 3 residues of the CDR3 end, and the germline J gene fills in the rest. The chain links TRBV18 to TRBJ1-4; tentatively, D is TRBD1 (5 bases). The length of the CDR3 is 12 residues. Germline lookup yields CDR1 KGHSH and CDR2 LQKENI. This chain's CDR3 is CASSYGANVLFF. The CDR3 DNA, read in part, is TGTGCCAGCTCATATGGGGCCAACGTA.

About this clone itself: Read coverage stops 3 residues before the CDR3 terminus; the germline J gene supplies the remainder. The rearrangement joins TRBV7-2 to TRBJ2-4; 7 nucleotides match TRBD1. The CDR3 has 15 residues. Germline assignment: CDR1 SGHTA and CDR2 FQGNSA. Here the CDR3 reads CASSLAGDSPYGQYF. Incomplete CDR3 DNA: TGTGCCAGCAGCTTAGCAGGGGACAGCCCCTATGGT.

As to this clone: The read falls 3 residues short of the CDR3 end, and the missing part is taken from the germline J gene. The J gene is TRBJ1-2, the V gene TRBV30; D uncertain. In germline, CDR1 is GTSNPN, CDR2 SVGIG (reference sequence). The CDR3 runs 14 residues. V shed 0 bases and J shed 7 bases, with 15 bases lying between them. The CDR3 loop is CAWSVSHLGAGYTF. Incomplete CDR3 DNA: TGTGCCTGGAGTGTATCCCACCTAGGTGCTGGC. The whole variable domain, remainder taken from reference TRBV30 and TRBJ1-2, is SQTIHQWPATLVQPVGSPLSLECTVEGTSNPNLYWYRQAAGRGLQLLFYSVGIGQISSEVPQNLSASRPQDRQFILSSKKLLLSDSGFYLCAWSVSHLGAGYTFGSGTRLTVV.

For this clone: Coverage ceases 3 residues before the CDR3 finishes, and the germline J gene fills in the end. The rearrangement uses TRBV29-1 and TRBJ1-2, with no clear D. In germline, CDR1 is SQVTM, CDR2 ANQGSEA. Deletions cut 4 bases from V and 7 bases from J, with 13 bases between. This CDR3 spans 12 amino acids. Incomplete CDR3 DNA: TGCAGCGTTGCCTCCGGGTTGAGTGGC. Protein sequence: CSVASGLSG. The whole CDR3 region reads CSVASGLSGYTF.

On this clone itself: The read gets to within 3 residues of the CDR3 end, and the germline J gene fills in the rest. The rearrangement joins TRBV2 to TRBJ1-6, with 7 bases identical to TRBD1. Germline V CDR1 and CDR2: SNHLY, FYNNEI. The CDR3 runs to 17 residues. V was clipped by 4 bases and J by 4 bases; unmatched bases: 10. The CDR3 bases that were read are TGTGCCAGCAGTGTTCTACAGGGGCGGCAGTATAATTCACCC. Protein: CASSVLQGRQYNSP. The full CDR3 sequence reads CASSVLQGRQYNSPLHF.

Concerning this clone itself: The sequence runs out 3 residues before the end of the CDR3; the remainder is reconstructed from the germline J gene. Other nucleotide sequences in the sample specify the same CDR3. The rearrangement joins TRBV19 to TRBJ2-3; D remains unclear. The CDR3 spans 15 residues. The germline CDR1 and CDR2 sequences are LNHDA and SQIVND (reference sequence). The ends were cut back, 5 bases at V and 1 base at J, with 13 bases in the middle. The CDR3 sequence: CASSPGDHRTDTQYF. CDR3 bases read: TGTGCCAGTAGTCCAGGCGACCATCGCACAGATACG.

Comment on this clone: With the read ending 3 residues before the CDR3 end, the germline J gene is used to fill in that end. The chain joins TRBV12-3 or TRBV12-4 to TRBJ1-1; 12 bases are shared with TRBD1. After removal of 7 bases from V and 1 base from J, the junction contained 13 bases not matched to a gene. The CDR3 spans 18 residues. The CDR3 DNA, read in part, is TGTGCCAGCACCCTAAGGGGACAGGGGGCTACGGCGAACACTGAA. Translating gives CASTLRGQGATANTE. The CDR3, in full, reads CASTLRGQGATANTEAFF.

On this clone itself: The read finishes 3 residues shy of the CDR3 end, and the germline J gene is used to complete it. This chain connects TRBV7-2 to TRBJ2-4; D possibly corresponds to TRBD1 (6 bases). The germline V gene has CDR1 SGHTA and CDR2 FQGNSA. The CDR3 extends over 14 amino acids. The CDR3 is CASSSRTENYGQYF. CDR3 DNA, as far as it was read: TGTGCCAGCAGCTCTCGGACAGAGAACTATGGT.

With respect to this clone: The read ends 3 residues early relative to the CDR3; the germline J gene fills the gap. The rearrangement uses TRBV7-9 and TRBJ2-5; no firm D call. This CDR3 is 10 amino acids long. Trimming cost V 5 bases and J 5 bases, with 3 bases left between them. In germline, CDR1 is SEHNR, CDR2 FQNEAQ (reference sequence). The CDR3 bases that were read are TGTGCCAGCAGCGCGGAGACC. It specifies CASSAET. The whole CDR3 protein reads CASSAETQYF.

The sequenced CDR3 bases are TGTGCCAGCAGCTTACAGGGGGCAATAGGTCAGCCG. Amino acids: CASSLQGAIGQP. In full, the CDR3 reads CASSLQGAIGQPQYF. V and J are TRBV7-8 and TRBJ2-3; TRBD1 aligns across 8 bases. Coverage ceases 3 residues before the CDR3 finishes, and the germline J gene fills in the end. The CDR3 runs to 15 residues. The germline V gene encodes CDR1 SGHVS and CDR2 FQNEAQ.

Points on this clone: Read coverage stops 3 residues before the CDR3 terminus; the germline J gene supplies the remainder. The chain employs TRBV20-1 and TRBJ2-1; TRBD2 matches 8 bases. The CDR3 length is 15 residues. V lost 6 bases and J lost 3; bases outside the gene matches: 10. Germline CDR1 is DFQATT and CDR2 is SNEGSKA (reference sequence). CDR3 DNA, as far as it was read: TGCAGTGCGAAAAGCCCCAGCGGGAGCTACAATGAG. It encodes CSAKSPSGSYNE. The entire CDR3 is CSAKSPSGSYNEQFF.